The source of this T cell receptor (beta chain) is a study of blood T cell repertoires in COVID-19 (dated by TCRdb to about 2020). As for the study more broadly: Samples covering the acute and convalescent phases of COVID-19 were provided by collaborators in the United States, Italy and Spain. The material from the prospective study consisted of cDNA or gDNA derived from T cells, B-cell-depleted T cells, or PBMCs. The sample metadata nearly always contained a de-identified subject ID, COVID-19 status, age in years and sex. Where HLA class I and class II types were available, the types were taken from metadata supplied by the sample provider, not from assay-based typing. Subjects who had been exposed to COVID-19, were actively infected with it, or had recovered from it provided the deeply sampled blood TCRbeta repertoires that made up the dataset. The samples were drawn from two sources: the first 160 participants of the ongoing ImmuneRACE study, and fewer than 1,500 subjects contributed by 6 global collaborators. The repertoires were released in a freely available public database meant as a resource for research on the immune response to SARS-CoV-2.

Overall study outcomes, separate from this receptor: The amount of clinical and demographic metadata varied by source and participant and was provided uncurated.

TCRbeta CDR3 regions were amplified from genomic DNA by means of the immunoSEQ Assay, a bias-controlled multiplex PCR. Per the source publication's procedure: The number of nucleated cells in each sample was estimated by amplification of reference gene primers within the assay. To quantify the absolute abundance of each unique TCRbeta CDR3 rearrangement, sequence reads were collapsed and filtered. For each sample, productive Simpson clonality was calculated as the square root of Simpson's diversity index across productive rearrangements. TCRdb mirrors the immuneACCESS table, restricted to in-frame sequences. Some clones are absent from its copies; in checked studies, under half trace to an unresolved V gene, and the reason for the others is unknown. The D gene and trimming were derived from the DNA, and the V and J assignments and clone size from that table. This sample lists some 150,000 clones; about four fifths were detected once. Together, the top ten hold less than 9% of the sample.

A second Seattle source provided samples from volunteer blood donors who had recovered from COVID-19. The collaborating institutions used their own protocols to collect whole blood in K2EDTA tubes. For TCRbeta analysis, collaborators shipped samples as frozen whole blood, isolated PBMCs, or DNA extracted from either of those sample types. As concerns this clone: Its antigen specificity is not known. No per-base quality is available; no much larger clone lies one base away.

The cysteine opens and the phenylalanine closes a CDR3 of 14 amino acids. Just the 42-base CDR3 DNA is kept, in frame starting at base 1. V lost 0 bases and J lost 8 bases; the stretch between them is 11 bases long. Sequences MGHRA (CDR1) and YSYEKL (CDR2) are obtained from the germline V gene. Sequencing was carried out using peripheral blood. The origin of this receptor is a man aged 35 to 55 who had recovered from COVID-19. The chain couples TRBV4-1 to TRBJ2-1, with the D gene not clear enough to name. The DNA reads TGCGCCAGCAGCCAAGAAGAAACTGCGGATGAGCAGTTCTTC. This yields the protein CASSQEETADEQFF.